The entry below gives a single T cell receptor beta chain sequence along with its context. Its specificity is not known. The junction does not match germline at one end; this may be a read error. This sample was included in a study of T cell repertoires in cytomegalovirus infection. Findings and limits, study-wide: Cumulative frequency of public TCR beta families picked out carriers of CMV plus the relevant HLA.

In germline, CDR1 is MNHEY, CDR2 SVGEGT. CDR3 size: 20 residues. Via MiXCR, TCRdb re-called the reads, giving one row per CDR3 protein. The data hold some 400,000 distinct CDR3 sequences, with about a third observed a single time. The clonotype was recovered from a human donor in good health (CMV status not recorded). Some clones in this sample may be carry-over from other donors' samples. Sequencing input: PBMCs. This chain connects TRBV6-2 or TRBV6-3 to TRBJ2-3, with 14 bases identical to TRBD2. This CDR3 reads CASSYGLAGGLTLTTDMQYF. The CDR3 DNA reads TGTGCCAGCAGTTACGGACTAGCGGGGGGCCTAACCCTAACCACAGATATGCAGTATTTT.